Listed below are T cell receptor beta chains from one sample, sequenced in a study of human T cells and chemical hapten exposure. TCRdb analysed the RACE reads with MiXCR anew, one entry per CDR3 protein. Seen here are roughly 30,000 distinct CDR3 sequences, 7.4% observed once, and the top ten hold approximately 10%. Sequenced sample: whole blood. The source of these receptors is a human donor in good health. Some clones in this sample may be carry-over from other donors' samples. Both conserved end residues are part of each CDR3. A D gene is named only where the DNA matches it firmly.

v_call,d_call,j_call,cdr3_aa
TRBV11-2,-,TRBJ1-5,CASSLDVIGNQPQHF
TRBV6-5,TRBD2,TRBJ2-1,CASSAPGGWNEQFF
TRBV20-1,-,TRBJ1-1,CSARDDRTATEAFF
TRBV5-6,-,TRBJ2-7,CASSLASGGRQYF
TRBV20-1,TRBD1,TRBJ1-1,CSAFTGGTEAFF
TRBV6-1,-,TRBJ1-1,CASRITANTEAFF
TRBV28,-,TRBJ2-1,CASSSPAFGGSGSNEQFF
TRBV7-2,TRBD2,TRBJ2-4,CASSPGLAGDIQYF
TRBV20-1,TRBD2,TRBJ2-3,CSATSGGPTDTQYF
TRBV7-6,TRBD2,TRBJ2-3,CASSRGGFSTDTQYF
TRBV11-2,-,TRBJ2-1,CASSLPAGGLYNEQFF
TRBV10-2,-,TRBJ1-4,CASSAGKRTNEKLFF
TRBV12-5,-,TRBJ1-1,CASGFETENTEAFF
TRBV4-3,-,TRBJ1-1,CASSQDHGDTEAFF
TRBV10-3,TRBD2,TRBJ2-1,CAISEPTPGLAGGLSSYNEQFF
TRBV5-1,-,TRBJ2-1,CASSLEGQVCSHEQFF
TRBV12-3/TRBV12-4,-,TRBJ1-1,CASGSATEAFF
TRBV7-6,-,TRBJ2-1,CASSPDWVQFF
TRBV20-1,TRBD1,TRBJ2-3,CSARAGTGSTDTQYF
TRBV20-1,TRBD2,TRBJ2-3,CSAYPSGRTDTQYF
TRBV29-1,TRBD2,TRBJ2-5,CSVEGTSGRGGETQYF
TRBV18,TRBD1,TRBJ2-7,CASSPAGGGQQYF
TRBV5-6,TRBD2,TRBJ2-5,CASSSAGLGTQYF
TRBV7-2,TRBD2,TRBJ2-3,CASFPGGSTADTQYF
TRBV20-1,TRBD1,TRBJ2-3,CSARSGQGSTDTQYF